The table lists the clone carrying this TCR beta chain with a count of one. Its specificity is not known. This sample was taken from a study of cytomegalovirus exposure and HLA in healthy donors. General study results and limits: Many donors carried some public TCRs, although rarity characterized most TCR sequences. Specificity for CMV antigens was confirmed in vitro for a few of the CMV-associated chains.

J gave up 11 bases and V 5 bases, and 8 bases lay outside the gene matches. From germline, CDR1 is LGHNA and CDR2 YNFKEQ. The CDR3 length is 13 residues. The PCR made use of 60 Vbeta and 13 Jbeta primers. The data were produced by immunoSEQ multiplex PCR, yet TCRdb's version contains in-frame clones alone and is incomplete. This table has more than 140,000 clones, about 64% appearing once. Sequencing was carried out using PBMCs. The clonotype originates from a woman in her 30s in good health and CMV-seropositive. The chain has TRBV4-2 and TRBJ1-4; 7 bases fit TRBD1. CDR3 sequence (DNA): TGTGCCAGCAGCTCCCGGGACAGCGCCAAACTGTTTTTT. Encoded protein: CASSSRDSAKLFF.